This passage covers 8 T cell receptor beta chains from one sample sequenced in a study of blood T cell repertoires in COVID-19. Generated by immunoSEQ multiplex PCR, the TCRdb table keeps only in-frame clones and is missing some. The table shows roughly 180,000 clones, with around four fifths occurring only once. The sample comprised PBMCs or T cells enriched from blood (not recorded which). These receptors were taken from a woman in her forties or fifties in a cohort exposed to, infected with or recovered from COVID-19 (not recorded which).

In this sample, this clone turned up a few times. V usage is TRBV2 and J usage is TRBJ1-5, with TRBD1 identical over 8 bases. Trimming took 3 bases from V and 4 from J; bases not matched to a gene: 2. The germline gives CDR1 SNHLY, CDR2 FYNNEI. The length of the CDR3 is 14 residues. CDR3 amino acids: CASSDRTGNQPQHF. Here the CDR3 DNA reads TGTGCCAGCAGTGATAGGACAGGGAATCAGCCCCAGCATTTT. The full variable domain, rest sourced from reference TRBV2 and TRBJ1-5, is EPEVTQTPSHQVTQMGQEVILRCVPISNHLYFYWYRQILGQKVEFLVSFYNNEISEKSEIFDDQFSVERPDGSNFTLKIRSTKLEDSAMYFCASSDRTGNQPQHFGDGTRLSIL.

The genes are TRBV3-1 (or the pseudogene TRBV3-2) and TRBJ2-5; 7 bases fit TRBD2. Trimming cost V 5 bases and J 4 bases; bases outside gene matches: 16. This CDR3 has 17 amino acids. CDR1 and CDR2 from the germline V gene are LGHDT and YNNKEL (reference sequence). The CDR3 region has the DNA TGTGCCAGCAGCAACCTCTTAGGCCGGGGGGTATTAGAGACCCAGTACTTC. The encoded protein is CASSNLLGRGVLETQYF.

As concerns this clone: The sample contains more than one DNA sequence encoding this CDR3. The chain has TRBV3-1 (or the pseudogene TRBV3-2) and TRBJ2-7, with TRBD2 identical over 8 bases. J was trimmed by 6 bases and V by 4 bases; bases with no gene match: 2. The CDR3 extends over 12 amino acids. Per the germline V gene, CDR1 is LGHDT and CDR2 is YNNKEL (reference sequence). CDR3 nucleotides: TGTGCCAGCAGCCCTCGGGAGGGCGAGCAGTACTTC. Translation: CASSPREGEQYF.

The V gene is TRBV6-5, the J gene TRBJ2-3; D remains unclear. The CDR3 contains 15 residues. The V gene's germline CDR1 is MNHEY and CDR2 SVGAGI. The V gene lost 4 bases and the J gene lost 1 base, with 12 bases spanning the gap. The DNA for the CDR3 is TGTGCCAGCAGTTCCATAAACTTTGGCACAGATACGCAGTATTTT. Translation gives CASSSINFGTDTQYF.

The V and J genes are TRBV10-3 and TRBJ1-2, with TRBD1 matching 7 bases. The germline V gene encodes CDR1 ENHRY and CDR2 SYGVKD. This CDR3 is built from 14 residues. J lost 5 bases, V lost 0 bases, and 3 bases had no gene match. CDR3 loop: CAISESTGLYGYTF. DNA of the CDR3: TGTGCCATCAGTGAGTCGACAGGGTTGTATGGCTACACCTTC.

The chain recombines TRBV2 with TRBJ2-7; possibly TRBD2 for D (5 bases). Germline V CDR1 and CDR2: SNHLY, FYNNEI. The CDR3 loop spans 13 amino acids. The V gene lost 8 bases and the J gene lost 5 bases, with 16 bases spanning the gap. The CDR3 region is CASVLRVQNEQYF. DNA of the CDR3: TGTGCCAGCGTGTTGAGGGTTCAAAACGAGCAGTACTTC.

The V and J genes are TRBV6-2 or TRBV6-3 and TRBJ2-5, with 12 bases aligning to TRBD2. CDR3 size: 16 residues. Germline trimming cut 5 bases from V and 4 bases from J; bases unmatched to any gene: 8. The germline gives CDR1 MNHEY, CDR2 SVGEGT. CDR3 loop: CASSDQMTSGGETQYF. DNA for the CDR3: TGTGCCAGCAGTGACCAGATGACTAGCGGGGGAGAGACCCAGTACTTC.

The V gene is TRBV9, the J gene TRBJ1-1; 7 nucleotides line up with TRBD1. Germline V lookup: CDR1 SGDLS, CDR2 YYNGEE. CDR3 length: 16 residues. V lost 1 base, J lost 4 bases, and 10 bases stayed unmatched. CDR3 nucleotide sequence: TGTGCCAGCAGCGTACCTAAGCAGGGGGTCGGCACTGAAGCTTTCTTT. This sequence encodes CASSVPKQGVGTEAFF.